This T cell receptor beta chain was documented in a study of PD-L1 blockade in urothelial cancer. Looking at the study overall: Blood yielded a median of approximately 130,000 T cells per sample.

The time point: peripheral blood 6 weeks after treatment start. The CDR3 is 15 residues long. The ends were cut back, 4 bases at V and 3 bases at J, with 16 bases in the middle. The germline gives CDR1 GTSNPN, CDR2 SVGIG (reference sequence). Profiled with immunoSEQ multiplex PCR; TCRdb holds only in-frame clones, not every one. The data hold about 38,000 clones, with about 88% observed a single time. The receptor was derived from a man between 60 and 70 years old with urothelial cancer. This sequence joins TRBV30 and TRBJ1-3, with D possibly matching TRBD1 (6 bases). The sample here was PBMCs, taken around atezolizumab (anti-PD-L1) treatment. In DNA form, the CDR3 reads TGTGCCTGGAACTCGCGGGGGCGAGGTGGAAACACCATATATTTT. It is translated as CAWNSRGRGGNTIYF.